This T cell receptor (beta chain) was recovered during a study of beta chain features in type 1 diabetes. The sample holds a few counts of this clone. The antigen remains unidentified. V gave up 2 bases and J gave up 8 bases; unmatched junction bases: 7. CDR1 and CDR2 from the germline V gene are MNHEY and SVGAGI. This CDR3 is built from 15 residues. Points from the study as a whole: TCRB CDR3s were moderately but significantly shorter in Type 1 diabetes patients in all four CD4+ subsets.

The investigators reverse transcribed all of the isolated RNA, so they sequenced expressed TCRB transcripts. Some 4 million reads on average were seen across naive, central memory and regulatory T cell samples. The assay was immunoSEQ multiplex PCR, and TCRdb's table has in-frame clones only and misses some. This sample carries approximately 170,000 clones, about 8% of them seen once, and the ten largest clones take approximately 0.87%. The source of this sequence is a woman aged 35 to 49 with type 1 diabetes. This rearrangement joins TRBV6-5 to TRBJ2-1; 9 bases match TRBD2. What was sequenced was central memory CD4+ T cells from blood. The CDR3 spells CASSYEGGGGDEQFF. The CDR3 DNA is TGTGCCAGCAGTTACGAGGGCGGGGGGGGTGATGAGCAGTTCTTC.